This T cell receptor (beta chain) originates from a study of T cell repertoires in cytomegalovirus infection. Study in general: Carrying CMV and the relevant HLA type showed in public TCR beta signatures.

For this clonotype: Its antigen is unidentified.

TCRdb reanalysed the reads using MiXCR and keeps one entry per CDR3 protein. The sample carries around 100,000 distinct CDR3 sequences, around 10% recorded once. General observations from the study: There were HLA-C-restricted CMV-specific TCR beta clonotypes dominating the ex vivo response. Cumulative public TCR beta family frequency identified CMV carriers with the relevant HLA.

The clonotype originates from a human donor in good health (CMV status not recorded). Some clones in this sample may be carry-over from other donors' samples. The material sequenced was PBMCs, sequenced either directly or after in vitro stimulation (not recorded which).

The CDR3 is CAISDPTSDIEAFF. Written as DNA, the CDR3 is TGTGCCATCAGTGACCCCACAAGCGACATAGAAGCTTTCTTT. V usage is TRBV10-3 and J usage is TRBJ1-1; no definite D call. This CDR3 is built from 14 residues. V was pared by 3 bases and J by 8 bases, with 16 bases between. Germline CDR1 and CDR2: ENHRY and SYGVKD.